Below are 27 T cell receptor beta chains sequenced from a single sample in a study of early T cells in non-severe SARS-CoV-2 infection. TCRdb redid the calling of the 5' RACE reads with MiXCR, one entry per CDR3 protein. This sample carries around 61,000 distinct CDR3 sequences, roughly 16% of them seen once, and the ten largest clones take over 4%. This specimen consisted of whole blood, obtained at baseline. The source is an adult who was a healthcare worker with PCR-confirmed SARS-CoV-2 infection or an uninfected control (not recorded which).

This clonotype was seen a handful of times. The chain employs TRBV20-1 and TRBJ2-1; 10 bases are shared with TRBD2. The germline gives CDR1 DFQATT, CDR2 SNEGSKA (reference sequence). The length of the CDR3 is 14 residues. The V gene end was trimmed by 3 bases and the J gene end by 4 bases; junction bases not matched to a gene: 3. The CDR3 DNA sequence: TGCAGTGCTAGTGGGGGACTAGCGTACAATGAGCAGTTCTTC. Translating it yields CSASGGLAYNEQFF.

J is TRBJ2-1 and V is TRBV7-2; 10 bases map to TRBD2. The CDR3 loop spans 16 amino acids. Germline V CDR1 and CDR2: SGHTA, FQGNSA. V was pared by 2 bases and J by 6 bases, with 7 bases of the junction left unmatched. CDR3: CASSLQPSGGANEQFF. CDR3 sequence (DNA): TGTGCCAGCAGCTTACAACCGAGCGGGGGGGCCAATGAGCAGTTCTTC.

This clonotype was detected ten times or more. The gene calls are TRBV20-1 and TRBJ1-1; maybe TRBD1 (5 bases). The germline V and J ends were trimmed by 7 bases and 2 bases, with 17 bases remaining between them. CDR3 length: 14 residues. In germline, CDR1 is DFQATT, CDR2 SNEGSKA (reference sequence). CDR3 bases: TGCAGTGTCCGGGGCATGGGGGGTAACACTGAAGCTTTCTTT. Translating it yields CSVRGMGGNTEAFF.

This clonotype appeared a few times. The DNA for the CDR3 is TGTGCCAGCAGTTACAGCGGCAGGGGAGGAAATTCACCCCTCCACTTT. This translates into CASSYSGRGGNSPLHF. The V gene is TRBV6-5, the J gene TRBJ1-6; D might be TRBD1 (6 bases). Germline V gene lookup returns CDR1 MNHEY and CDR2 SVGAGI. V lost 2 bases and J 7 bases, leaving 15 bases between the germline ends. The CDR3 covers 16 residues.

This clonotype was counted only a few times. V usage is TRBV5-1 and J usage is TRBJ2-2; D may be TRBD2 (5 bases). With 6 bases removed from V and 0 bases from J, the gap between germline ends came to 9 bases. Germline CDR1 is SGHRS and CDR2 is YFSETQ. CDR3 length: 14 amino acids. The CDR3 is CASNRESNTGELFF. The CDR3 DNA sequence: TGCGCCAGCAATAGGGAGTCGAACACCGGGGAGCTGTTTTTT.

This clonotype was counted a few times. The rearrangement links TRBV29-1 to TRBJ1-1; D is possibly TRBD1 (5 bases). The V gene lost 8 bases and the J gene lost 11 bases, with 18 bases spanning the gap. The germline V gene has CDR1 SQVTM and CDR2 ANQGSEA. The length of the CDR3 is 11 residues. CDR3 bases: TGCAGCTCTCGGGACCGGTTTGCGGCTTTCTTT. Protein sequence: CSSRDRFAAFF.

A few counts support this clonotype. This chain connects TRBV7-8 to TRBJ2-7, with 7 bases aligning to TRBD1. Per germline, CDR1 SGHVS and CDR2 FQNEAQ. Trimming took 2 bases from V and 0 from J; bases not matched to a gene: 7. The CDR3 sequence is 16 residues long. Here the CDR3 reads CASSLLTGRSSYEQYF. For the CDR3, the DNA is TGTGCCAGCAGCTTACTGACAGGGCGAAGCTCCTACGAGCAGTACTTC.

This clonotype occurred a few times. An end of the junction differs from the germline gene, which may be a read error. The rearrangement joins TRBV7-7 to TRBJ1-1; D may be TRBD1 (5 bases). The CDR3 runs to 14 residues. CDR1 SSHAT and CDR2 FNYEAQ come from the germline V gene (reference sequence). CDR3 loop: CASSTRQRYTEAFF. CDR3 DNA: TGTGCTAGCAGCACAAGACAGCGGTACACTGAAGCTTTCTTT.

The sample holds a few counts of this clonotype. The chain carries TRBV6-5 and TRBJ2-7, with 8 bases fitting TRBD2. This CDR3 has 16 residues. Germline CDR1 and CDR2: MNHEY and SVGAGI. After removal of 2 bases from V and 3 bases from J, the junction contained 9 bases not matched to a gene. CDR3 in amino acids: CASSYLPSGSIYEQYF. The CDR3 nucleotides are TGTGCCAGCAGTTACCTCCCAAGCGGGAGTATCTACGAGCAGTACTTC.

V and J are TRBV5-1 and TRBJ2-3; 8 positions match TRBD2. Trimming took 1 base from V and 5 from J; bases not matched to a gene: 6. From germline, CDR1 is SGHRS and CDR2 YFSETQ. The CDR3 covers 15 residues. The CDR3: CASSLRGGDKDTQYF. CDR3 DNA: TGCGCCAGCAGCTTGCGGGGGGGCGATAAAGATACGCAGTATTTT.

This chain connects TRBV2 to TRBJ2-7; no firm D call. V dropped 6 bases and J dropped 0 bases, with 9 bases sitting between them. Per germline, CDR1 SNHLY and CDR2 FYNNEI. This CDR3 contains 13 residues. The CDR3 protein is CASSSDFSYEQYF. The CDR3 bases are TGTGCCAGCAGCTCAGACTTCTCCTACGAGCAGTACTTC.

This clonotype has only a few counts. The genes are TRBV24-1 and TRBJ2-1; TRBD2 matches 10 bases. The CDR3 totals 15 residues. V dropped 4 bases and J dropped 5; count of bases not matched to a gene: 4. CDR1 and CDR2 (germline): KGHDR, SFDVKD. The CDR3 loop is CATSDASGGDNEQFF. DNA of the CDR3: TGTGCCACCAGTGACGCTAGCGGGGGAGACAATGAGCAGTTCTTC.

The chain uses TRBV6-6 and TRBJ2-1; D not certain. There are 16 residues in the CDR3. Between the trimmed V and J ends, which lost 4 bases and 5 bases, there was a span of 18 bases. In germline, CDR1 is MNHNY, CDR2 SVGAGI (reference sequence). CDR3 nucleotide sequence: TGTGCCAGCAGTTCCCGTGTAGCAGATTACCACAATGAGCAGTTCTTC. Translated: CASSSRVADYHNEQFF.

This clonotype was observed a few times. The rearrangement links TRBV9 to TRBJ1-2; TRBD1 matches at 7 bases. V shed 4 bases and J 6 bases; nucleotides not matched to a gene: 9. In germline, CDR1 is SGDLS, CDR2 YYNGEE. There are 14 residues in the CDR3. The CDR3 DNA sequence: TGTGCCAGCAGCCCGAACAGGGGATGGGATGGCTACACCTTC. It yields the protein CASSPNRGWDGYTF.

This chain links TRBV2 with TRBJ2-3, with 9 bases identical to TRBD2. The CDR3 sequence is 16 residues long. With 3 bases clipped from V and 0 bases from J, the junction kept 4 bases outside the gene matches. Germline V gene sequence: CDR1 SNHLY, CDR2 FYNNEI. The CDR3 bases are TGTGCCAGCAGTGATCTAGCGGGGCCTAGCACAGATACGCAGTATTTT. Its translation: CASSDLAGPSTDTQYF.

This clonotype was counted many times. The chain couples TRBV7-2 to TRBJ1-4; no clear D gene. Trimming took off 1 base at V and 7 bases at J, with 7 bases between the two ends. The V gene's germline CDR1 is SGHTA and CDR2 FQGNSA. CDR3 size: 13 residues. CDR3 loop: CASSLERLEKLFF. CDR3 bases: TGTGCCAGCAGCTTAGAACGCCTTGAAAAACTGTTTTTT.

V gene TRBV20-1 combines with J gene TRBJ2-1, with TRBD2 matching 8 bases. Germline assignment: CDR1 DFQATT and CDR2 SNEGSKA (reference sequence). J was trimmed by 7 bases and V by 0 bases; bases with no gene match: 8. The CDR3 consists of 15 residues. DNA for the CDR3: TGCAGTGCTAGAGACGGACTAGCCGACACGAATGAGCAGTTCTTC. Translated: CSARDGLADTNEQFF.

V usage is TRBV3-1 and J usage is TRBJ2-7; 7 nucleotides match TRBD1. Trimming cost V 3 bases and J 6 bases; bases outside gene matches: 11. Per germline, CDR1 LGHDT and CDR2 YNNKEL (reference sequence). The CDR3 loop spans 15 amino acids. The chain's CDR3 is CASSHSVGGQFEQYF. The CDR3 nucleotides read TGTGCCAGCAGCCATTCCGTAGGGGGACAGTTCGAGCAGTACTTC.

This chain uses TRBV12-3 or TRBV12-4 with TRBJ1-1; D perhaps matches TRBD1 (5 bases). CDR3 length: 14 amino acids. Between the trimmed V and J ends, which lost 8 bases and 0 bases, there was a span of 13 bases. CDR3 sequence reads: CASGQGYMNTEAFF. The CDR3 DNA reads TGTGCCAGCGGGCAGGGCTACATGAACACTGAAGCTTTCTTT.

CDR3 residues: CASSISGNPRTAANYGYTF. The CDR3 DNA follows: TGTGCCAGTAGTATATCTGGTAATCCTCGGACAGCTGCTAACTATGGCTACACCTTC. The V and J genes are TRBV19 and TRBJ1-2, with D perhaps TRBD1 (6 bases). This CDR3 region has 19 residues. Trimming pared 2 bases from V and 0 bases from J, leaving 22 bases between. The germline CDR1 and CDR2 sequences are LNHDA and SQIVND (reference sequence).

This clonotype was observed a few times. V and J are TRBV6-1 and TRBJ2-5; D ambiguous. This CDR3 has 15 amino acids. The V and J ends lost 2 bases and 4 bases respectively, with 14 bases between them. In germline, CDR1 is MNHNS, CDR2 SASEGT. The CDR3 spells CASSEYPVAGETQYF. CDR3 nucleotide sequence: TGTGCCAGCAGTGAATATCCAGTCGCTGGAGAGACCCAGTACTTC.

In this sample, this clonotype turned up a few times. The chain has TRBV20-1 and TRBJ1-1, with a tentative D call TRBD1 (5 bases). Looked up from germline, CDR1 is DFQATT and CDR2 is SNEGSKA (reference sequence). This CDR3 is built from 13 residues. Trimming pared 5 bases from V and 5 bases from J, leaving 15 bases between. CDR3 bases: TGCAGTGCTCTCCCCCCGCAGGGAACTGAAGCTTTCTTT. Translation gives CSALPPQGTEAFF.

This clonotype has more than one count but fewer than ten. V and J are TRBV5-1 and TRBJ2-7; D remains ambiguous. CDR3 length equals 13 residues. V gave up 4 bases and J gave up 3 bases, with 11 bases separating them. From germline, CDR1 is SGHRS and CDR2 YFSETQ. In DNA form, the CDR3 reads TGCGCCAGCAGCCCGGAATACCTCTACGAGCAGTACTTC. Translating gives CASSPEYLYEQYF. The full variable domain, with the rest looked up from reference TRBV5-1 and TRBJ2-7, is KAGVTQTPRYLIKTRGQQVTLSCSPISGHRSVSWYQQTPGQGLQFLFEYFSETQRNKGNFPGRFSGRQFSNSRSEMNVSTLELGDSALYLCASSPEYLYEQYFGPGTRLTVT.

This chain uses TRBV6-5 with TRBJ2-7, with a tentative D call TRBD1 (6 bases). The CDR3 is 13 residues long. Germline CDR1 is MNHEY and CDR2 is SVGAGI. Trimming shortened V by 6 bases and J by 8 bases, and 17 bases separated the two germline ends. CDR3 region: CASSSGQFGQQYF. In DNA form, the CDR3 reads TGTGCCAGCAGCTCAGGACAGTTCGGGCAGCAGTACTTC.

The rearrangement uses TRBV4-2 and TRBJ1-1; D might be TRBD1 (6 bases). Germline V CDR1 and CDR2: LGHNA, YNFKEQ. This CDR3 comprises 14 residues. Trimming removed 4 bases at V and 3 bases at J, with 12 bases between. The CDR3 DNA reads TGTGCCAGCAGCCGGACAGTTGAGTACACTGAAGCTTTCTTT. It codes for CASSRTVEYTEAFF.

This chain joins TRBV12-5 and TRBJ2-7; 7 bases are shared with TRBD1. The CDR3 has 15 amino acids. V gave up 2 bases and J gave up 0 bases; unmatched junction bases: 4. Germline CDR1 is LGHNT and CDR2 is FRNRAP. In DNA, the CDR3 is TGTGCTAGTGGTTTGTATACAGGGGTCTCCTACGAGCAGTACTTC. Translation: CASGLYTGVSYEQYF.

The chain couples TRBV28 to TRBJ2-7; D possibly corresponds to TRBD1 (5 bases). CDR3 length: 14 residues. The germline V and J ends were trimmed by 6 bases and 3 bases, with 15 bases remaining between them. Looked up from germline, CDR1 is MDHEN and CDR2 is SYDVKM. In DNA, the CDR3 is TGTGCCAGCAGCCCGGTCCAGGGTAGCTACGAGCAGTACTTC. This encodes CASSPVQGSYEQYF.